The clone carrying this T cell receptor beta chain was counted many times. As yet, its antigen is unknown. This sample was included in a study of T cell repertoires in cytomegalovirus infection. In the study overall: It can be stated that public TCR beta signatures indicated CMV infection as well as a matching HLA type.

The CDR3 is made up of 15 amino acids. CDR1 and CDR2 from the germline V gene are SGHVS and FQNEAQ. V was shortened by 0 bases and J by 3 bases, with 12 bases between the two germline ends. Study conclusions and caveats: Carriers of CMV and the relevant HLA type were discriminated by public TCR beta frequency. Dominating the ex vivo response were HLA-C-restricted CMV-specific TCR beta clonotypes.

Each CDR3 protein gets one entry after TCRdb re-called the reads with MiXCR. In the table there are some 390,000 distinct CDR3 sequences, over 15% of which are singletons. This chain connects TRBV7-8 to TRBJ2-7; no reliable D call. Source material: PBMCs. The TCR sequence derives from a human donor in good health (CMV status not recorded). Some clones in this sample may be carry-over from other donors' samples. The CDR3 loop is CASSLATDSFYEQYF. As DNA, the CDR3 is TGTGCCAGCAGCTTAGCGACTGATTCCTTCTACGAGCAGTACTTC.